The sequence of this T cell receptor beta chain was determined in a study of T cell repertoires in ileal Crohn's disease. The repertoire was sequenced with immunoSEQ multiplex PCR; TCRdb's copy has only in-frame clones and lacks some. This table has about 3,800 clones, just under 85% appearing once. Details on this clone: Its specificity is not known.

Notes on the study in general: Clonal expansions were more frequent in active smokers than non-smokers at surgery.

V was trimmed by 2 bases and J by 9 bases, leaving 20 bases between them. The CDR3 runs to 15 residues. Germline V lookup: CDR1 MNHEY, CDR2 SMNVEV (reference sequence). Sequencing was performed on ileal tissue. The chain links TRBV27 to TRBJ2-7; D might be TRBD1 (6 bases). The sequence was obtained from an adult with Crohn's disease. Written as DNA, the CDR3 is TGTGCCAGCAGTTTAGGAGGAGGCAGGGGAAAATCGCAGTACTTC. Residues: CASSLGGGRGKSQYF.